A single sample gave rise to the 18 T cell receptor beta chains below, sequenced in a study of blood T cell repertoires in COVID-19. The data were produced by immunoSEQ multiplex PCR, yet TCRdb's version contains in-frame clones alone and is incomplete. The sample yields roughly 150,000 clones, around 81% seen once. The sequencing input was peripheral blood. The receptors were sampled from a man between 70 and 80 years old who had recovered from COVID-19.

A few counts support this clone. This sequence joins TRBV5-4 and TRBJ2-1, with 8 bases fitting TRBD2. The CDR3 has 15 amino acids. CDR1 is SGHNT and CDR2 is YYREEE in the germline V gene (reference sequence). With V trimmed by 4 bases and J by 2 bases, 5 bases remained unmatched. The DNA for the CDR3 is TGTGCCAGCAGCCCGGGGGGGAGAGCCTACAATGAGCAGTTCTTC. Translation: CASSPGGRAYNEQFF.

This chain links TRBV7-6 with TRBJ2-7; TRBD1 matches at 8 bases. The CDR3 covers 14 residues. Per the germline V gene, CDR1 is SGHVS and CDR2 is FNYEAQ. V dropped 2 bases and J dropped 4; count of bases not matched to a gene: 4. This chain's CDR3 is CASSLSDRGYEQYF. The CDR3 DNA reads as TGTGCCAGCAGCTTATCAGACAGGGGTTACGAGCAGTACTTC.

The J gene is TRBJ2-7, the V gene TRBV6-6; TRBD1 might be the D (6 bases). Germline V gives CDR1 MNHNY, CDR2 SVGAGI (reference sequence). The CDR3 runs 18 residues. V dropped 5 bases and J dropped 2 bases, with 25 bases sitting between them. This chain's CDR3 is CASSREEPTGSETYEQYF. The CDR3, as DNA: TGTGCCAGCAGTCGGGAAGAACCTACAGGGTCTGAAACCTACGAGCAGTACTTC.

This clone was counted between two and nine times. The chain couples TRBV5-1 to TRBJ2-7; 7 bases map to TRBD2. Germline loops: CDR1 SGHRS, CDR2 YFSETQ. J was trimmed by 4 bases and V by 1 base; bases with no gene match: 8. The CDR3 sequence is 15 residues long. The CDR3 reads CASSLNAGAVYEQYF. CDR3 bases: TGCGCCAGCAGCTTGAACGCGGGAGCAGTGTACGAGCAGTACTTC.

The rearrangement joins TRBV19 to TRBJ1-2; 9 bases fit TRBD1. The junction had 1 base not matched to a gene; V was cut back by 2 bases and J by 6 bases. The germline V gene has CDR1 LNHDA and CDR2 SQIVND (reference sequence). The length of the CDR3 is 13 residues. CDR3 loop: CASSIRDRDGYTF. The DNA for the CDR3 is TGTGCCAGTAGTATACGGGACAGGGATGGCTACACCTTC.

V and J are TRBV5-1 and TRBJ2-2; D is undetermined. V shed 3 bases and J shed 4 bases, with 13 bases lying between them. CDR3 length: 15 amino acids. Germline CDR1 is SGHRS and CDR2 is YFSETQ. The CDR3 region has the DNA TGCGCCAGCAGCTCGGAGATCGCCGGCACCGGGGAGCTGTTTTTT. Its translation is CASSSEIAGTGELFF.

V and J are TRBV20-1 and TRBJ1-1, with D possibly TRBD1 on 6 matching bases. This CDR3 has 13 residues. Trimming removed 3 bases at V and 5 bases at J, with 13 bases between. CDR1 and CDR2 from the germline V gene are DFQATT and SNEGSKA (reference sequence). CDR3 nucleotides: TGCAGTGCTAGTAATACAGGGATTACTGAAGCTTTCTTT. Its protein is CSASNTGITEAFF.

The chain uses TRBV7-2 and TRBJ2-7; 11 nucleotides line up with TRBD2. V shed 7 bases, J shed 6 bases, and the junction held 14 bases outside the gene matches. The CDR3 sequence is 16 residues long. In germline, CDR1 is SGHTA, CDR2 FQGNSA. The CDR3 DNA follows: TGTGCCAGCACCGATAGGCGGGCTAGCGGGAGGTCCGAGCAGTACTTC. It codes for CASTDRRASGRSEQYF. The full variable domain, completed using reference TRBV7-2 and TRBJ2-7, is GAGVSQSPSNKVTEKGKDVELRCDPISGHTALYWYRQSLGQGLEFLIYFQGNSAPDKSGLPSDRFSAERTGGSVSTLTIQRTQQEDSAVYLCASTDRRASGRSEQYFGPGTRLTVT.

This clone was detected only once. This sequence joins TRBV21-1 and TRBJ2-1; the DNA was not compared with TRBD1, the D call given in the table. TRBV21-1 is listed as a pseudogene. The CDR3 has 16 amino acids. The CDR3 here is CASSKAGQGKDNEQFF. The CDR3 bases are TGTGCCAGCAGCAAAGCGGGGCAGGGAAAAGACAATGAGCAGTTCTTC.

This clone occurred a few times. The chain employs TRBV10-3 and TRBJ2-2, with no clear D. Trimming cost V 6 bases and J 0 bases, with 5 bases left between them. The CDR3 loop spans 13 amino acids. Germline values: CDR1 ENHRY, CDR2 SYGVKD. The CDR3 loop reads CAIRSANTGELFF. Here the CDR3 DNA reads TGTGCCATCAGGAGCGCGAACACCGGGGAGCTGTTTTTT.

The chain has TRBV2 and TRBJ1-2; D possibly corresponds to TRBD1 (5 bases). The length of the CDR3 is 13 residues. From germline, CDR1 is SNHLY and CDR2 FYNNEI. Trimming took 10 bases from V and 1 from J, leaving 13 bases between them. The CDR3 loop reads CATTLQGNYGYTF. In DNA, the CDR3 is TGTGCCACCACCCTTCAGGGTAACTATGGCTACACCTTC.

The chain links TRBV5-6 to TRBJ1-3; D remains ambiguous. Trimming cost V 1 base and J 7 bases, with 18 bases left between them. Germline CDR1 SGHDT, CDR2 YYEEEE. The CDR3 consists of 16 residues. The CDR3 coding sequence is TGTGCCAGCAGCTTGTTCACGGAGCACGGCCCGAACACCATATATTTT. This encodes CASSLFTEHGPNTIYF.

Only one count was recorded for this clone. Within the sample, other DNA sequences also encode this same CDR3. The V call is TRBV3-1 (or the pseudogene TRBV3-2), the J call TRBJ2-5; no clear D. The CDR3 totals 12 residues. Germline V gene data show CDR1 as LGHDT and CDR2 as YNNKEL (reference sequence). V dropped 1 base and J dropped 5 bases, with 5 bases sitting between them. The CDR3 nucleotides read TGTGCCAGCAGCCAAGTGAGGGAGACCCAGTACTTC. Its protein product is CASSQVRETQYF.

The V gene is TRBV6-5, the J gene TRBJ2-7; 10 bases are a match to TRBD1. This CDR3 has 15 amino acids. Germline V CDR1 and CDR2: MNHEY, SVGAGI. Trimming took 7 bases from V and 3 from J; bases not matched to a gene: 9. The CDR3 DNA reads TGTGCCAGCAACGACTTCGGACAGGGGGGCTACGAGCAGTACTTC. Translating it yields CASNDFGQGGYEQYF.

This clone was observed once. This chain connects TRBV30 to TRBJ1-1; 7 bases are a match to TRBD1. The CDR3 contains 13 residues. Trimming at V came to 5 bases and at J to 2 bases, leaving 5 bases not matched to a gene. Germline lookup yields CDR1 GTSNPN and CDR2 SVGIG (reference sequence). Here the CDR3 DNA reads TGTGCCTGGGGGGGACAGATCAACACTGAAGCTTTCTTT. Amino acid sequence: CAWGGQINTEAFF.

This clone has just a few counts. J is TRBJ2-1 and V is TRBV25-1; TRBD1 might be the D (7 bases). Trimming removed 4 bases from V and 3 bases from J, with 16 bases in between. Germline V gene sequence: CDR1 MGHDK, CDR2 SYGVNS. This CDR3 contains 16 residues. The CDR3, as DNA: TGTGCCAGCAGTGTACAGGGGACTCTAAACTACAATGAGCAGTTCTTC. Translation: CASSVQGTLNYNEQFF.

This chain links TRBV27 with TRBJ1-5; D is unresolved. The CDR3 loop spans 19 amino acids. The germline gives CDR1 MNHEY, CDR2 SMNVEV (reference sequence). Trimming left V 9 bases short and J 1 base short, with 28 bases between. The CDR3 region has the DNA TGTGCCAGGTACAGCCCCCTTGAACGTTCTCCCCGGAGCAATCAGCCCCAGCATTTT. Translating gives CARYSPLERSPRSNQPQHF.

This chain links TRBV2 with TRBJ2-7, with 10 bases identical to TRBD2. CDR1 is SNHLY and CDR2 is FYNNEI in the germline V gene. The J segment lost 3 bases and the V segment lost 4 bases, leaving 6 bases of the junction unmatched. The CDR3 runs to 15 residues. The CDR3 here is CASSAQLAGVYEQYF. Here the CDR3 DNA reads TGTGCCAGCAGTGCTCAGCTAGCGGGAGTCTACGAGCAGTACTTC. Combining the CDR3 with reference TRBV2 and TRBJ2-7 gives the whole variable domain EPEVTQTPSHQVTQMGQEVILRCVPISNHLYFYWYRQILGQKVEFLVSFYNNEISEKSEIFDDQFSVERPDGSNFTLKIRSTKLEDSAMYFCASSAQLAGVYEQYFGPGTRLTVT.